One and the same sample provided the 9 T cell receptor beta chains below, sequenced in a study of breast tumors, draining lymph nodes, adjacent tissues (dated by TCRdb to 2016 to 2018). The lymph node samples were taken from the axillary draining lymph nodes of breast cancer patients. Libraries came from multiplex PCR. Sequenced on an Illumina HiSeq 2000. Starting from the raw public reads, TCRdb applied fastp trimming at Q25, assembled clones with MiXCR and retained in-frame beta chains. Under each unique CDR3 protein, matching rows form one entry showing the most common genes and DNA. In this sample the table shows more than 250,000 distinct CDR3 sequences, around 30% of which occur a single time. Under 1.2% of the sample belongs to the ten largest clones. Sequencing was done on a sample of axillary lymph node tissue. All receptors come from a female donor with breast cancer. Some clones in this sample may be carry-over from other donors' samples.

The CDR3 bases are TGTGCCAGCTCGCCGCTCCCACAGGGGGCTCCGACTAGCGGGATCTCCTACAATGAGCAGTTCTTC. Its translation: CASSPLPQGAPTSGISYNEQFF. The J gene is TRBJ2-1, the V gene TRBV25-1; 11 nucleotides line up with TRBD2. The germline V gene has CDR1 MGHDK and CDR2 SYGVNS. J was trimmed by 0 bases and V by 8 bases; bases with no gene match: 24. There are 22 residues in the CDR3.

At least ten counts were recorded for this clonotype. The V and J genes are TRBV20-1 and TRBJ2-3, with D possibly being TRBD2 (5 bases). In germline, CDR1 is DFQATT, CDR2 SNEGSKA (reference sequence). The length of the CDR3 is 16 residues. Trimming stripped 3 bases from V and 2 bases from J, with 18 bases between. CDR3: CSASPPWRADTDTQYF. The CDR3 coding sequence is TGCAGTGCTAGCCCCCCCTGGCGGGCCGACACAGATACGCAGTATTTT.

In the case of this clonotype: Since a much larger clone is just one base distant, this may be a read error. This chain connects TRBV7-9 to TRBJ2-7; no reliable D call. Looked up from germline, CDR1 is SEHNR and CDR2 is FQNEAQ (reference sequence). This CDR3 spans 14 amino acids. The CDR3: CASSLDQNSYEQHF. CDR3 coding DNA: TGTGCCAGCAGCTTAGACCAGAACTCCTACGAGCAGCACTTC.

A note on this clonotype: Germline and junction disagree at one end, which may indicate a read error. The chain combines TRBV25-1 with TRBJ2-1; TRBD2 matches 7 bases. This CDR3 has 11 amino acids. Germline V gene sequence: CDR1 MGHDK, CDR2 SYGVNS. The CDR3 region has the DNA TGCGCCAGCGGTCAACTAGCGGAGCAGTTCTTC. Its protein product is CASGQLAEQFF. The full variable domain, rest sourced from reference TRBV25-1 and TRBJ2-1, is EADIYQTPRYLVIGTGKKITLECSQTMGHDKMYWYQQDPGMELHLIHYSYGVNSTEKGDLSSESTVSRIRTEHFPLTLESARPSHTSQYLCASGQLAEQFFGPGTRLTVL.

This clonotype has ten or more counts. The gene calls are TRBV7-9 and TRBJ1-2, with a tentative D call TRBD1 (6 bases). Germline V lookup: CDR1 SEHNR, CDR2 FQNEAQ (reference sequence). This CDR3 contains 13 residues. Trimming removed 2 bases from V and 4 bases from J, with 8 bases in between. CDR3 DNA sequence: TGTGCCAGCAGCTTACCAGGGGTCTATGGCTACACCTTC. It yields the protein CASSLPGVYGYTF.

In this sample, this clonotype turned up many times. CDR3 coding DNA: TGTGCCATCAGTGAGTCGGGTCCTAGGCAGCCCCAGCATTTT. It translates to CAISESGPRQPQHF. The V call is TRBV10-3, the J call TRBJ1-5; D not certain. Deletions cut 0 bases from V and 7 bases from J, with 10 bases between. CDR3 length: 14 residues. Per germline, CDR1 ENHRY and CDR2 SYGVKD.

Many counts were recorded for this clonotype. V usage is TRBV19 and J usage is TRBJ2-5; 7 bases match TRBD2. This CDR3 is 12 amino acids long. Losses at the gene ends were 11 bases for V and 5 bases for J; bases not matched to a gene: 8. The germline CDR1 and CDR2 sequences are LNHDA and SQIVND (reference sequence). The DNA of the CDR3 is TGTGCCGCCGGGGGGAAGGGGGAGACCCAGTACTTC. It encodes CAAGGKGETQYF.

This clonotype was recorded once. This clone may be a read error of a much larger clone one base away. The chain couples TRBV4-1 to TRBJ2-2; D is perhaps TRBD1 or TRBD2 (7 bases each). Per the germline V gene, CDR1 is MGHRA and CDR2 is YSYEKL. This CDR3 comprises 16 residues. CDR3 coding DNA: TGCGCCAGCGGGTTTGAAGCGGGACAGAGGACCGGGGGGCTGTTTTTT. Protein: CASGFEAGQRTGGLFF.

This sequence joins TRBV27 and TRBJ2-7; D may match TRBD1 or TRBD2 (5 bases each). CDR3 length equals 13 residues. V was clipped by 6 bases and J by 3 bases, with 12 bases between them. Per the germline V gene, CDR1 is MNHEY and CDR2 is SMNVEV (reference sequence). The CDR3 here is CASRNPGSYEQYF. DNA of the CDR3: TGTGCCAGCAGAAATCCAGGGAGCTACGAGCAGTACTTC.